This is a list of T cell receptor beta chains from one sample in a study of shared clonotypes between healthy human individuals. Assay used: immunoSEQ multiplex PCR; TCRdb lists only in-frame clones, some missing. The sample records roughly 500,000 clones, less than 96% being singletons. The sequenced sample was naive CD4+ T cells sorted from blood. These receptors all stem from a woman aged 25 to 39 in good health. The CDR3 runs from the conserved cysteine through the conserved F or W. D genes are given only for firm matches. Only part of the rows carry a size: once, few, many, or a class if the clone is expanded.

J gene,clone size,D gene,V gene,CDR3 protein,CDR3 DNA
TRBJ2-7,NA,TRBD1,TRBV23-1,CASRRSGTGTNHYEQYF,TGCGCCAGCAGGCGGAGCGGGACAGGGACGAATCACTACGAGCAGTACTTC
TRBJ2-7,NA,NA,TRBV14,CASSQVRGISYEQYF,TGTGCCAGCAGCCAAGTCCGCGGGATCTCCTACGAGCAGTACTTC
TRBJ1-4,NA,NA,TRBV21-1,CASKLVGPREKLFF,TGTGCCAGCAAACTGGTGGGACCGAGGGAAAAACTGTTTTTT
TRBJ1-6,NA,TRBD1,TRBV5-1,CASSRDSVNSPLHF,TGCGCCAGCAGCCGGGACAGTGTGAATTCACCCCTCCACTTT
TRBJ1-3,NA,NA,TRBV7-2,CASSRDSGNTIYF,TGTGCCAGCAGCAGGGATTCTGGAAACACCATATATTTT
TRBJ1-4,NA,NA,TRBV6-1,CASSQNRASYEKLFF,TGTGCCAGCAGCCAAAACCGGGCTTCGTATGAAAAACTGTTTTTT
TRBJ1-1,NA,TRBD1,TRBV7-9,CASSQGQGAFF,TGTGCCAGCAGCCAAGGACAGGGAGCTTTCTTT
TRBJ2-5,once,NA,TRBV19,CASRLNQGETQYF,TGTGCCAGTAGGCTCAATCAGGGGGAGACCCAGTACTTC
TRBJ2-2,NA,TRBD2,TRBV18,CASSPWTSANTGELFF,TGTGCCAGCTCACCCTGGACTAGCGCGAACACCGGGGAGCTGTTTTTT
TRBJ1-5,NA,TRBD1,TRBV2,CASRAGGTSNQPQHF,TGTGCCAGCAGAGCAGGGGGTACAAGCAATCAGCCCCAGCATTTT
TRBJ2-7,NA,TRBD1,TRBV6-5,CASINRGEQYF,TGTGCCAGCATCAACAGGGGCGAGCAGTACTTC
TRBJ1-1,NA,NA,TRBV11-3,CASSLVDEAFF,TGTGCCAGCAGCTTAGTCGATGAAGCTTTCTTT
TRBJ2-2,NA,NA,TRBV7-8,CASSSPSNLNTGELFF,TGTGCCAGCAGCTCGCCTAGCAACCTGAACACCGGGGAGCTGTTTTTT
TRBJ2-2,NA,NA,TRBV29-1,CSSREAGSGELFF,TGCAGCTCCCGGGAAGCAGGGTCCGGGGAGCTGTTTTTT
TRBJ2-3,once,TRBD2,TRBV5-1,CASSYPLAGTVDTQYF,TGCGCCAGCAGCTATCCACTAGCGGGAACGGTAGATACGCAGTATTTT
TRBJ2-5,NA,NA,TRBV11-2,CASSPSSGPAGETQYF,TGTGCCAGCAGCCCATCCTCGGGGCCTGCGGGAGAGACCCAGTACTTC
TRBJ1-1,NA,NA,TRBV29-1,CSARTDWNTEAFF,TGCAGCGCTCGGACAGACTGGAACACTGAAGCTTTCTTT
TRBJ1-5,few,TRBD1,TRBV7-2,CASSWDRRNQPQHF,TGTGCCAGCAGCTGGGACAGGCGCAATCAGCCCCAGCATTTT
TRBJ2-2,NA,TRBD1,TRBV11-2,CASRHGTANTGELFF,TGTGCCAGCAGACACGGGACAGCAAACACCGGGGAGCTGTTTTTT
TRBJ1-1,NA,NA,TRBV7-9,CASSSPAEVHTEAFF,TGTGCCAGCAGCTCCCCTGCGGAAGTACACACTGAAGCTTTCTTT
TRBJ2-5,NA,NA,TRBV20-1,CSAREGETQYF,TGCAGTGCTAGAGAGGGAGAGACCCAGTACTTC
TRBJ2-7,NA,TRBD1,TRBV5-1,CASSRFGTGGDEQYF,TGCGCCAGCAGCCGGTTCGGGACAGGGGGGGACGAGCAGTACTTC
TRBJ2-7,NA,NA,TRBV7-2,CASSLLQAYEQYF,TGTGCCAGCAGCTTATTACAGGCCTACGAGCAGTACTTC
TRBJ2-7,NA,NA,TRBV4-1,CASSQDGSGPLSYEQYF,TGCGCCAGCAGCCAAGATGGTTCCGGGCCTCTCTCCTACGAGCAGTACTTC
TRBJ2-5,NA,TRBD2,TRBV25-1,CASTSSGNLRKTQYF,TGTGCCAGTACCTCTAGCGGAAACCTCAGGAAGACCCAGTACTTC
TRBJ2-7,NA,NA,TRBV5-1,CASSLFPEGTYEQYF,TGCGCCAGCAGCTTGTTTCCCGAGGGAACCTACGAGCAGTACTTC
TRBJ2-2,NA,NA,TRBV10-1,CASSESSMGTLGELFF,TGCGCCAGCAGTGAGTCTAGTATGGGGACCCTCGGGGAGCTGTTTTTT
TRBJ1-1,NA,NA,TRBV7-8,CASSGRQTEAFF,TGTGCCAGCAGCGGGCGACAGACTGAAGCTTTCTTT
TRBJ1-5,NA,NA,TRBV6-5,CATRNQPQHF,TGTGCCACCCGCAATCAGCCCCAGCATTTT
TRBJ2-7,NA,NA,TRBV6-4,CASFKEGSSYEQYF,TGTGCCAGCTTTAAGGAGGGTTCCTCCTACGAGCAGTACTTC
TRBJ1-4,NA,NA,TRBV4-1,CASSQDPVKTATNEKLFF,TGCGCCAGCAGCCAAGATCCAGTAAAGACAGCTACTAATGAAAAACTGTTTTTT
TRBJ2-1,NA,NA,TRBV19,CASSIIGDSSYNEQFF,TGTGCCAGTAGTATCATCGGCGATTCCTCCTACAATGAGCAGTTCTTC
TRBJ1-2,NA,NA,TRBV5-1,CASSLITGIGLYGYTF,TGCGCCAGCAGCTTGATCACAGGGATCGGTTTATATGGCTACACCTTC
TRBJ2-1,NA,NA,TRBV5-1,CASSVDSYNEQFF,TGCGCCAGCAGCGTTGACTCCTACAATGAGCAGTTCTTC
TRBJ2-7,NA,NA,TRBV6-5,CASSPDTSYEQYF,TGTGCCAGCAGCCCAGATACGTCCTACGAGCAGTACTTC
TRBJ1-5,NA,NA,TRBV28,CASNRAPARINQPQHF,TGTGCCAGCAACCGGGCTCCGGCCCGCATTAATCAGCCCCAGCATTTT
TRBJ1-1,NA,TRBD1,TRBV2,CASSNDRAAGEAFF,TGTGCCAGCAGTAACGACAGGGCCGCTGGTGAAGCTTTCTTT
TRBJ1-2,NA,NA,TRBV28,CASSLRELDGYTF,TGTGCCAGCAGCCTCAGGGAACTCGATGGCTACACCTTC
TRBJ2-7,NA,TRBD2,TRBV28,CASSFSGTSGSYEQYF,TGTGCCAGCAGTTTTTCCGGGACTAGCGGTTCCTACGAGCAGTACTTC
TRBJ2-1,NA,NA,TRBV18,CASSPPGASQTNEQFF,TGTGCCAGCTCACCACCCGGGGCTTCCCAAACCAATGAGCAGTTCTTC
TRBJ2-6,NA,TRBD1,TRBV4-1,CASSQPTGGTSSGANVLTF,TGCGCCAGCAGCCAACCGACAGGGGGTACATCCTCTGGGGCCAACGTCCTGACTTTC
TRBJ2-7,NA,TRBD2,TRBV28,CASSSLGGRIPLLVSEQYF,TGTGCCAGCAGTTCTTTGGGCGGGAGAATCCCTCTCCTCGTATCCGAGCAGTACTTC
TRBJ2-7,once,NA,TRBV19,CASSSLWGSSSYEQYF,TGTGCCAGTAGTTCCCTGTGGGGTAGCAGCTCCTACGAGCAGTACTTC
TRBJ1-6,NA,NA,TRBV5-1,CASSLSQENSPLHF,TGCGCCAGCAGCTTGTCGCAGGAGAATTCACCCCTCCACTTT
TRBJ1-6,NA,TRBD1,TRBV4-1,CASSPSVDRGNSPLHF,TGCGCCAGCAGCCCGTCTGTGGACAGGGGAAATTCACCCCTCCACTTT
TRBJ2-1,NA,NA,TRBV4-1,CASSQESRRSSYNEQFF,TGCGCCAGCAGCCAAGAATCGAGGCGTAGCTCCTACAATGAGCAGTTCTTC
TRBJ1-2,NA,TRBD1,TRBV6-4,CASSEVSQGALYGYTF,TGTGCCAGCAGTGAAGTATCCCAGGGGGCTCTGTATGGCTACACCTTC
TRBJ2-5,NA,TRBD1,TRBV5-1,CASSWGTGYQETQYF,TGCGCCAGCAGCTGGGGGACAGGGTACCAAGAGACCCAGTACTTC
TRBJ2-7,NA,NA,TRBV7-3,CASSLARREQYF,TGTGCCAGCAGCTTAGCCCGGCGGGAGCAGTACTTC
TRBJ2-4,NA,TRBD2,TRBV6-6,CASSYGSSGRDIQYF,TGTGCCAGCAGTTATGGGTCTAGCGGGAGGGACATTCAGTACTTC
TRBJ2-7,NA,NA,TRBV28,CASSSPLGGIYEQYF,TGTGCCAGCAGTTCCCCCCTGGGGGGCATTTACGAGCAGTACTTC
TRBJ1-2,NA,NA,TRBV5-5,CASSLAQGRYGYTF,TGTGCCAGCAGCTTGGCTCAGGGCCGCTATGGCTACACCTTC